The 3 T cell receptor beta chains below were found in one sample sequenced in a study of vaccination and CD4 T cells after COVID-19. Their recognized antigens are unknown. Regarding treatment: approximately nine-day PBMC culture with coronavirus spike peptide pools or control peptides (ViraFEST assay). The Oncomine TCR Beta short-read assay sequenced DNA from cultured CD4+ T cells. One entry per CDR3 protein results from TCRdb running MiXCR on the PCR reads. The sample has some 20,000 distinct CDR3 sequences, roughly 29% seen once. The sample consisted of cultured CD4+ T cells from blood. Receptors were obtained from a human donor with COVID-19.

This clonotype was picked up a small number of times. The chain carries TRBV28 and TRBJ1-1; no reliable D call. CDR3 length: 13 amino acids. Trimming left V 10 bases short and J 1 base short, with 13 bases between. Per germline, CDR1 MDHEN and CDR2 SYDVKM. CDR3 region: CATKLTANTEAFF. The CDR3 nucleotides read TGTGCCACTAAACTCACAGCGAACACTGAAGCTTTCTTT.

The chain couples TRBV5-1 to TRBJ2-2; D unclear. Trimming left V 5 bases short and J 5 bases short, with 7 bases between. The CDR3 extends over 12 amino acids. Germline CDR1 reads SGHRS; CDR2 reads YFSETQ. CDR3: CASSFLTGELFF. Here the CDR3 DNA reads TGCGCCAGCAGTTTTTTAACCGGGGAGCTGTTTTTT.

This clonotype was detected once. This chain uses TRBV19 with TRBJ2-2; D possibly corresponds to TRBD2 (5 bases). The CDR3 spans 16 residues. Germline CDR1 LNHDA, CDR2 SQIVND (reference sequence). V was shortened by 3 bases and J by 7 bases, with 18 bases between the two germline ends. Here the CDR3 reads CASSIDGGGSRGELFF. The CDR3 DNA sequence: TGTGCCAGTAGTATCGACGGCGGCGGGTCCCGCGGGGAGCTGTTTTTT. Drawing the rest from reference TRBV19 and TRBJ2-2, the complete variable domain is DGGITQSPKYLFRKEGQNVTLSCEQNLNHDAMYWYRQDPGQGLRLIYYSQIVNDFQKGDIAEGYSVSREKKESFPLTVTSAQKNPTAFYLCASSIDGGGSRGELFFGEGSRLTVL.